What follows describes a single T cell receptor beta chain. Its antigen is unknown. These data originate in a study of T-cell reconstitution after alpha-beta-depleted transplantation in children. Unique molecular identifiers were built into the TCRbeta library. TCRdb re-called the PCR reads with MiXCR, one entry per CDR3 protein. The sample has roughly 790,000 distinct CDR3 sequences, about 15% seen once. General observations from the study: Day-60 TCRbeta diversity that was high in some patients was derived from surviving recipient T cells and thymic progenitors. From newly produced T cells came most of the T-cell counts and diversity one year after transplant. After transplant, at about two months, alpha-beta T cells were reportedly derived from several hundred expanded graft clones.

This clonotype was sampled from a male patient aged 10 to 17 who had a stem cell transplant for acute lymphoblastic leukemia, so the T cells may come from the graft donor. The sample in question was PBMCs, mostly from graft donor cells, obtained 360 days after TCRalphabeta/CD19-depleted stem cell transplant.

CDR3 protein: CASSREPPGEKLFF. Here the CDR3 DNA reads TGTGCCAGCAGCCGCGAACCCCCCGGTGAAAAACTGTTTTTT. The chain links TRBV7-9 to TRBJ1-4; D gene uncertain. CDR1 SEHNR and CDR2 FQNEAQ come from the germline V gene (reference sequence). V was pared by 5 bases and J by 7 bases, with 14 bases between. The CDR3 spans 14 residues.